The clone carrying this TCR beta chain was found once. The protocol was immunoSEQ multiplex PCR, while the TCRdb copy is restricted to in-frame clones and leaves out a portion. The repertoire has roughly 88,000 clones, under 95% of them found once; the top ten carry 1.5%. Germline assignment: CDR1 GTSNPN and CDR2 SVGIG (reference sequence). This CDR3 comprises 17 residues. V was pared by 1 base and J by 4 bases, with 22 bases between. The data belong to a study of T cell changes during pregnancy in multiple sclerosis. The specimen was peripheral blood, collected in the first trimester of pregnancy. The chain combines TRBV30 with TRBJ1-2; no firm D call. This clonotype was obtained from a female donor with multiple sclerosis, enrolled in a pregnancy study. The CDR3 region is CAWSADPGLPNPYGYTF. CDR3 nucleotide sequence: TGTGCCTGGAGTGCCGACCCGGGTCTACCTAACCCCTATGGCTACACCTTC.